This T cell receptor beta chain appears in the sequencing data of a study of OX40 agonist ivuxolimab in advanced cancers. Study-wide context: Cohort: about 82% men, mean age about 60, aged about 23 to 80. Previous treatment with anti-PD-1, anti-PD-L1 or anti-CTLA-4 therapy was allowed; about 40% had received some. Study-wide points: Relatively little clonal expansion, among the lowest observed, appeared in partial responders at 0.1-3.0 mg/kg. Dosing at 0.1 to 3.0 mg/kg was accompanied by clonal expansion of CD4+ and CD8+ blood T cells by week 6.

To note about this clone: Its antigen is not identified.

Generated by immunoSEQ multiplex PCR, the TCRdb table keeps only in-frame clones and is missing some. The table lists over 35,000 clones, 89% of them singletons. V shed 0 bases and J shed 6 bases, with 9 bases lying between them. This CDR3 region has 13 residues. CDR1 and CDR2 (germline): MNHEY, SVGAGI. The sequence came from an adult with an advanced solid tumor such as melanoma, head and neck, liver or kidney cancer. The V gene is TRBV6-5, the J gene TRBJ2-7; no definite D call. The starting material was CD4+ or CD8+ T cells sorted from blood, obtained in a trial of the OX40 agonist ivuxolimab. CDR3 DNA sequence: TGTGCCAGCAGTTACTCTTTAGGCCTCGAGCAGTACTTC. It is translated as CASSYSLGLEQYF.